This T cell receptor (beta chain) was sequenced during a study of blood T cell repertoires in COVID-19. Across the whole study: Samples representing acute and convalescent COVID-19 were sourced from the United States, Italy and Spain.

The germline CDR1 and CDR2 sequences are LNHNV and YYDKDF (reference sequence). The CDR3 is made up of 16 amino acids. V shed 3 bases and J 4 bases; nucleotides not matched to a gene: 7. Living in 24 US areas, the participants were between about 18 and 100 years of age. Cohort assignment relied on participant-reported clinical history. As handled by the study authors: Estimates of nucleated cell counts were drawn from the amplification of reference gene primers. This table comes from immunoSEQ multiplex PCR, and its TCRdb copy is limited to in-frame clones, with some not included. D and trimming were read from the DNA, whereas the V and J calls and clone size are those reported in that table. This sample has 180,000 or so clones, with more than 75% found just once.

The sequencing input was PBMCs or T cells enriched from blood (not recorded which). The receptor was derived from a man aged 55 to 70 who had been exposed to COVID-19. V is TRBV15 and J is TRBJ2-7; 12 nucleotides agree with TRBD2. As DNA, the CDR3 is TGTGCCACCAGCAGGTCCCGGACTAGCGGGACATACGAGCAGTACTTC. As protein: CATSRSRTSGTYEQYF.